This TCR beta chain is from a study of control samples from healthy donors and cancer patients. Some clones are missing from TCRdb's copy, which holds only in-frame ones; the method was immunoSEQ multiplex PCR. The data show 78,000 or so clones, with more than 75% seen just once and 4% held by the top ten. In germline, CDR1 is GTSNPN, CDR2 SVGIG (reference sequence). J lost 14 bases, V lost 0 bases, and 8 bases had no gene match. The CDR3 covers 13 residues. Source material: blood. The receptor was isolated from a woman between 45 and 65 years old in good health. The chain carries TRBV30 and TRBJ2-1; TRBD1 matches at 9 bases. The CDR3 DNA sequence: TGTGCCTGGAGTGTCATTCAAGGGACAGGGAAGTTCTTC. It specifies CAWSVIQGTGKFF.